Given below is one T cell receptor beta chain in context. The entry originates in a study of T cell responses to AZD1222 COVID-19 vaccine. Assay: immunoSEQ multiplex PCR; the TCRdb copy retains only in-frame clones and omits some. The table includes under 150,000 clones, about nine tenths detected once. V lost 6 bases and J 6 bases, leaving 4 bases between the germline ends. CDR3 length: 10 residues. From germline, CDR1 is SEHNR and CDR2 FQNEAQ (reference sequence). This rearrangement joins TRBV7-9 to TRBJ2-3, with D unclear. Sequenced material: peripheral blood, taken on day 0 of AZD1222 vaccination. The sequence was collected from an adult in good health. The DNA for the CDR3 is TGTGCCAGCAGGGACGATACGCAGTATTTT. Protein product: CASRDDTQYF.